This TCR beta chain is from a study of OX40 agonist ivuxolimab in advanced cancers. Study-wide points: Both blood CD4+ and CD8+ T cells showed clonal growth by week 6 at 0.1 to 3.0 mg/kg.

Of note for this clone: The antigen is undetermined.

The repertoire was sequenced with immunoSEQ multiplex PCR; TCRdb's copy has only in-frame clones and lacks some. Of 65,000 to 95,000 clones listed, approximately 92% are singletons. V dropped 4 bases and J dropped 3; count of bases not matched to a gene: 6. The CDR3 totals 16 residues. Germline loops: CDR1 SNHLY, CDR2 FYNNEI. Blood specimens came from baseline, cycle 4 day 1, and cycle 7 day 1. The receptor was isolated from an adult with an advanced solid tumor such as melanoma, head and neck, liver or kidney cancer. The sequencing used CD4+ or CD8+ T cells sorted from blood, collected in a trial of the OX40 agonist ivuxolimab. V usage is TRBV2 and J usage is TRBJ2-1; 10 positions agree with TRBD1. The DNA of the CDR3 is TGTGCCAGCAGTGGGGGTCGGGACAGGGGCTACAATGAGCAGTTCTTC. This encodes CASSGGRDRGYNEQFF.